The next 28 T cell receptor beta chains were all read from a single sample in a study of cytomegalovirus exposure and HLA in healthy donors. With 60 Vbeta and 13 Jbeta primers, the PCR was carried out. Clones were read by immunoSEQ multiplex PCR, and TCRdb kept only the in-frame ones, dropping some. The data hold about 150,000 clones, with 75% to 85% observed a single time. Sequenced: PBMCs. These receptors all come from a man aged 30-40 years in good health and CMV-seropositive.

V is TRBV6-5 and J is TRBJ1-2; D not certain. Germline loops: CDR1 MNHEY, CDR2 SVGAGI. This CDR3 comprises 12 residues. V was shortened by 6 bases and J by 4 bases, with 9 bases between the two germline ends. The CDR3 spells CASSRGGYGYTF. In DNA form, the CDR3 reads TGTGCCAGCAGCCGCGGAGGCTATGGCTACACCTTC.

This rearrangement joins TRBV7-3 to TRBJ2-2, with 9 bases that match TRBD1. The CDR3 runs 14 residues. The trim removed 5 bases at V and 7 bases at J, leaving 5 bases unmatched. Germline V gene data show CDR1 as SGHTA and CDR2 as FQGTGA. CDR3 nucleotide sequence: TGTGCCAGCAGCCGACAGGGGGGAAACGGGGAGCTGTTTTTT. This sequence encodes CASSRQGGNGELFF.

This clone was recorded once. V usage is TRBV4-3 and J usage is TRBJ2-1; a weak D match, TRBD2 (6 bases). Trimming cost V 1 base and J 4 bases, with 14 bases left between them. The germline V gene encodes CDR1 LGHNA and CDR2 YSLEER. This CDR3 is 16 amino acids long. CDR3 DNA: TGCGCCAGCAGCCAAGCTGGGGACTGGGGGTACAATGAGCAGTTCTTC. It translates to CASSQAGDWGYNEQFF.

Only one count was recorded for this clone. The chain joins TRBV19 to TRBJ1-5; D is perhaps TRBD1 (5 bases). Germline V gene lookup returns CDR1 LNHDA and CDR2 SQIVND (reference sequence). Trimming cost V 7 bases and J 0 bases, with 10 bases left between them. CDR3 length: 14 residues. The CDR3 loop reads CASKDTNSNQPQHF. DNA of the CDR3: TGTGCCAGTAAGGACACTAATAGCAATCAGCCCCAGCATTTT.

This clone was observed a handful of times. The J gene is TRBJ1-4, the V gene TRBV7-9; 10 bases line up with TRBD1. The CDR3 consists of 14 residues. Germline CDR1 is SEHNR and CDR2 is FQNEAQ (reference sequence). Germline trimming cut 5 bases from V and 8 bases from J; bases unmatched to any gene: 5. The CDR3 DNA sequence: TGTGCCAGCAGCGTTGGGACAGGGGAAGAAAAACTGTTTTTT. It specifies CASSVGTGEEKLFF.

This clone was seen once. This rearrangement joins TRBV6-4 to TRBJ1-2; no firm D call. CDR3 length: 14 amino acids. The V and J ends lost 6 bases and 4 bases respectively, with 15 bases between them. Germline CDR1 and CDR2: MRHNA and SNTAGT. CDR3 in amino acids: CASSRETEGYGYTF. The CDR3 DNA is TGTGCCAGCAGCAGAGAGACGGAGGGCTATGGCTACACCTTC.

The J gene is TRBJ1-1, the V gene TRBV6-1, with TRBD1 as a possible D gene (5 bases). The CDR3 spans 15 residues. Between the trimmed V and J ends, which lost 1 base and 0 bases, there was a span of 9 bases. Germline V CDR1 and CDR2: MNHNS, SASEGT. CDR3 region: CASSEGGRLNTEAFF. CDR3 DNA sequence: TGTGCCAGCAGTGAAGGGGGCAGATTGAACACTGAAGCTTTCTTT.

The rearrangement links TRBV6-4 to TRBJ2-1, with TRBD1 identical over 8 bases. CDR3 length: 14 residues. CDR1 and CDR2 from the germline V gene are MRHNA and SNTAGT. The V and J ends lost 7 bases and 4 bases, in that order; junction bases with no gene match: 6. The DNA for the CDR3 is TGTGCCAGCACCGCCAGGGGGCTTTACAATGAGCAGTTCTTC. This encodes CASTARGLYNEQFF.

V gene TRBV2 combines with J gene TRBJ2-7; 13 bases agree with TRBD2. The CDR3 consists of 16 residues. V shed 6 bases and J 4 bases; nucleotides not matched to a gene: 9. Germline CDR1 and CDR2: SNHLY and FYNNEI. As DNA, the CDR3 is TGTGCCAGCAGGCCGGGGACTAGCGGGAAACATTACGAGCAGTACTTC. It codes for CASRPGTSGKHYEQYF.

CDR3 sequence reads: CASSPKTGAPGNQPQHF. The CDR3 DNA is TGTGCCAGTAGTCCTAAGACAGGGGCCCCTGGCAATCAGCCCCAGCATTTT. This chain links TRBV19 with TRBJ1-5; 8 bases are a match to TRBD1. Trimming removed 5 bases from V and 2 bases from J; junction bases left unmatched: 11. CDR1 is LNHDA, CDR2 SQIVND, per germline (reference sequence). The CDR3 extends over 17 amino acids.

The chain is built from TRBV19 and TRBJ1-1, with D uncertain. The V and J ends lost 1 base and 3 bases respectively, with 12 bases between them. The CDR3 runs to 15 residues. Germline V gene lookup returns CDR1 LNHDA and CDR2 SQIVND (reference sequence). CDR3: CASSIVAGGHTEAFF. The CDR3, as DNA: TGTGCCAGTAGTATAGTGGCAGGAGGTCACACTGAAGCTTTCTTT.

This clone came up once. This chain joins TRBV28 and TRBJ2-2, with TRBD2 as a possible D gene (6 bases). The ends were cut back, 7 bases at V and 0 bases at J, with 15 bases in the middle. Germline CDR1 and CDR2: MDHEN and SYDVKM. CDR3 length equals 16 residues. The chain's CDR3 is CASISNPSANTGELFF. For the CDR3, the DNA is TGTGCCAGCATCTCGAACCCTAGCGCGAACACCGGGGAGCTGTTTTTT. The variable domain in full, completed from reference TRBV28 and TRBJ2-2, reads DVKVTQSSRYLVKRTGEKVFLECVQDMDHENMFWYRQDPGLGLRLIYFSYDVKMKEKGDIPEGYSVSREKKERFSLILESASTNQTSMYLCASISNPSANTGELFFGEGSRLTVL.

This chain joins TRBV2 and TRBJ2-4, with D possibly TRBD2 on 6 matching bases. CDR1 is SNHLY, CDR2 FYNNEI, per germline. The CDR3 runs 16 residues. Between the trimmed V and J ends, which lost 11 bases and 4 bases, there was a span of 24 bases. CDR3 in amino acids: CAGIQEGQETKNIQYF. DNA for the CDR3: TGTGCCGGTATACAGGAGGGCCAAGAGACGAAAAACATTCAGTACTTC.

J is TRBJ1-5 and V is TRBV2; 7 bases are shared with TRBD1. Per germline, CDR1 SNHLY and CDR2 FYNNEI. The trim removed 4 bases at V and 1 base at J, leaving 10 bases unmatched. The CDR3 covers 17 residues. The CDR3 spells CASSVLRTTGSNQPQHF. CDR3 in DNA: TGTGCCAGCAGTGTTTTGAGAACGACAGGGAGCAATCAGCCCCAGCATTTT.

V usage is TRBV7-9 and J usage is TRBJ1-2, with D possibly being TRBD1 (6 bases). The CDR3 totals 16 residues. V lost 5 bases and J lost 6, with 22 bases in between. The germline CDR1 and CDR2 sequences are SEHNR and FQNEAQ (reference sequence). This CDR3 reads CASSPNWVGEGDGYTF. The CDR3 DNA is TGTGCCAGCAGCCCCAACTGGGTTGGGGAGGGGGATGGCTACACCTTC.

This clone has only one observation. The gene calls are TRBV5-1 and TRBJ2-3; possible D gene TRBD1, 6 bases. V lost 1 base and J 3 bases, leaving 12 bases between the germline ends. The CDR3 sequence is 15 residues long. Germline V gene lookup returns CDR1 SGHRS and CDR2 YFSETQ. In DNA, the CDR3 is TGCGCCAGCAGCTTGACCCACAGGGAAACAGATACGCAGTATTTT. This encodes CASSLTHRETDTQYF.

This clone was counted a few times. The rearrangement joins TRBV29-1 to TRBJ1-1; D is possibly TRBD1 (6 bases). CDR1 and CDR2 (germline): SQVTM, ANQGSEA. CDR3 length equals 13 residues. V lost 4 bases, J lost 5 bases, and 14 bases lay in between. The CDR3 sequence: CSVVRLRGTEAFF. CDR3 nucleotides: TGCAGCGTTGTACGACTAAGGGGGACTGAAGCTTTCTTT.

This chain links TRBV19 with TRBJ2-3, with TRBD1 matching 8 bases. Unmatched junction bases numbered 9, after V lost 4 bases and J lost 6 bases. This CDR3 has 15 residues. Per the germline V gene, CDR1 is LNHDA and CDR2 is SQIVND (reference sequence). The CDR3 reads CASSTWDRWGDTQYF. The DNA of the CDR3 is TGTGCCAGTAGTACCTGGGACAGGTGGGGGGATACGCAGTATTTT.

This chain connects TRBV2 to TRBJ2-5; D remains unclear. Germline V CDR1 and CDR2: SNHLY, FYNNEI. V lost 6 bases and J 3 bases, leaving 5 bases between the germline ends. The CDR3 loop spans 11 amino acids. CDR3 nucleotides: TGTGCCAGCAGGGCAGAAGAGACCCAGTACTTC. It translates to CASRAEETQYF. The whole variable domain, remainder taken from reference TRBV2 and TRBJ2-5, is EPEVTQTPSHQVTQMGQEVILRCVPISNHLYFYWYRQILGQKVEFLVSFYNNEISEKSEIFDDQFSVERPDGSNFTLKIRSTKLEDSAMYFCASRAEETQYFGPGTRLLVL.

This rearrangement joins TRBV6-6 to TRBJ2-2, with D unclear. Trimming took off 6 bases at V and 5 bases at J, with 10 bases between the two ends. The germline CDR1 and CDR2 sequences are MNHNY and SVGAGI (reference sequence). There are 13 residues in the CDR3. This CDR3 reads CASRATQTGELFF. The CDR3 DNA follows: TGTGCCAGCAGAGCGACCCAGACCGGGGAGCTGTTTTTT.

V usage is TRBV18 and J usage is TRBJ1-1, with 7 nucleotides matching TRBD1. Germline assignment: CDR1 KGHSH and CDR2 LQKENI. Trimming at V came to 6 bases and at J to 10 bases, leaving 11 bases not matched to a gene. This CDR3 comprises 13 residues. The CDR3 nucleotides are TGTGCCAGCTCTCCAACAGGGGATCCTGGAGCTTTCTTT. Translation: CASSPTGDPGAFF.

The CDR3 protein is CATSGLAKNIQYF. The CDR3 bases are TGTGCCACTAGCGGGTTAGCCAAAAACATTCAGTACTTC. The chain recombines TRBV6-5 with TRBJ2-4; 8 positions match TRBD2. CDR1 and CDR2 (germline): MNHEY, SVGAGI. The CDR3 has 13 amino acids. V lost 10 bases to trimming and J lost 0 bases; unmatched junction nucleotides: 2.

This clone was seen once. The chain has TRBV7-2 and TRBJ1-4; D may be TRBD1 (6 bases). Germline V gene data show CDR1 as SGHTA and CDR2 as FQGNSA. The CDR3 is 16 residues long. The V and J ends lost 3 bases and 5 bases respectively, with 16 bases between them. CDR3 nucleotide sequence: TGTGCCAGCAGCTTGGACCACAGGGCGAAGAATGAAAAACTGTTTTTT. Amino acids: CASSLDHRAKNEKLFF.

This clone occurred once. The chain is built from TRBV27 and TRBJ2-2; 13 nucleotides line up with TRBD2. The CDR3 has 18 amino acids. Trimming took 0 bases from V and 1 from J; bases not matched to a gene: 2. The germline gives CDR1 MNHEY, CDR2 SMNVEV (reference sequence). CDR3 in amino acids: CASSLSGLAGWNTGELFF. CDR3 in DNA: TGTGCCAGCAGTTTATCGGGACTAGCGGGATGGAACACCGGGGAGCTGTTTTTT.

This clone was seen a few times. The V and J genes are TRBV30 and TRBJ2-1, with D unclear. Germline V lookup: CDR1 GTSNPN, CDR2 SVGIG (reference sequence). The CDR3 is 16 residues long. V was shortened by 0 bases and J by 0 bases, with 12 bases between the two germline ends. CDR3 coding DNA: TGTGCCTGGAGTGTAATGGCGACAATCTCCTACAATGAGCAGTTCTTC. Protein: CAWSVMATISYNEQFF.

This chain connects TRBV5-4 to TRBJ2-7; TRBD2 aligns across 9 bases. Germline CDR1 SGHNT, CDR2 YYREEE (reference sequence). The CDR3 extends over 17 amino acids. V gave up 0 bases and J gave up 4 bases; unmatched junction bases: 11. The CDR3 coding sequence is TGTGCCAGCAGCTTGGGGGCGGGCGGGAGGGCCGTTTACGAGCAGTACTTC. This translates into CASSLGAGGRAVYEQYF.

The rearrangement uses TRBV29-1 and TRBJ2-2; 13 nucleotides line up with TRBD2. The CDR3 spans 15 residues. Germline V gene data show CDR1 as SQVTM and CDR2 as ANQGSEA. V lost 6 bases, J lost 6 bases, and 7 bases stayed unmatched. The CDR3 DNA reads TGCAGCGTCGGGGCAGGACTAGCGGGAGCCGGGGAGCTGTTTTTT. It specifies CSVGAGLAGAGELFF.

V gene TRBV28 combines with J gene TRBJ1-2; unclear D gene. The CDR3 contains 11 residues. Germline V CDR1 and CDR2: MDHEN, SYDVKM. V gave up 10 bases and J gave up 8 bases, with 14 bases separating them. Written as DNA, the CDR3 is TGTGCCACCGAAGTAGAAAAAGGCTACACCTTC. This translates into CATEVEKGYTF.